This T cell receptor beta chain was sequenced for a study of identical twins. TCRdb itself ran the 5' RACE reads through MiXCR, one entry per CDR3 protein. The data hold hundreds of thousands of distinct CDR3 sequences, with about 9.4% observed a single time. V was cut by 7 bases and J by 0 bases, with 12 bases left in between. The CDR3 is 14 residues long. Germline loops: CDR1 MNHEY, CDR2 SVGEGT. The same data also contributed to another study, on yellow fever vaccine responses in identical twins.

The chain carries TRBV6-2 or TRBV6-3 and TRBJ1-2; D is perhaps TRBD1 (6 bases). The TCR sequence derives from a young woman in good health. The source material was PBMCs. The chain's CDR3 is CASTHRESNYGYTF. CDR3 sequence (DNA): TGTGCCAGCACCCACAGGGAGTCTAACTATGGCTACACCTTC.